The 23 T cell receptor beta chains given below trace back to one sample, sequenced in a study of identical twins. From the 5' RACE reads, TCRdb called clonotypes with MiXCR, one entry per CDR3 protein. The sample has about 520,000 distinct CDR3 sequences, approximately 22% seen once; the top ten hold roughly 0.9%. The same data also went into a second study, on T cells expressing NK-cell markers.

Sequenced sample: CD4+ T cells sorted from blood. The receptors originated from a woman under 30 in good health.

The rearrangement uses TRBV29-1 and TRBJ1-2; D remains ambiguous. Per germline, CDR1 SQVTM and CDR2 ANQGSEA. The CDR3 runs 10 residues. V was trimmed by 4 bases and J by 6 bases, leaving 6 bases between them. CDR3: CSVGYNGYTF. DNA for the CDR3: TGCAGCGTTGGTTATAATGGCTACACCTTC. Together with reference TRBV29-1 and TRBJ1-2, the CDR3 gives the full variable domain: SAVISQKPSRDICQRGTSLTIQCQVDSQVTMMFWYRQQPGQSLTLIATANQGSEATYESGFVIDKFPISRPNLTFSTLTVSNMSPEDSSIYLCSVGYNGYTFGSGTRLTVV.

The chain couples TRBV6-1 to TRBJ2-7; 14 bases are shared with TRBD2. V shed 7 bases, J shed 4 bases, and the junction held 12 bases outside the gene matches. Germline V CDR1 and CDR2: MNHNS, SASEGT. CDR3 size: 17 residues. The CDR3 reads CASTFPGLAGESYEQYF. In DNA form, the CDR3 reads TGTGCCAGCACCTTCCCGGGACTAGCGGGAGAATCGTACGAGCAGTACTTC.

Only a few counts were recorded for this clonotype. The chain links TRBV20-1 to TRBJ1-5; 8 bases line up with TRBD1. J gave up 2 bases and V 4 bases, and 4 bases lay outside the gene matches. Germline V lookup: CDR1 DFQATT, CDR2 SNEGSKA (reference sequence). This CDR3 spans 14 amino acids. The CDR3, as DNA: TGCAGTGCTACCCGGACAGGGCGCAATCAGCCCCAGCATTTT. This gives the protein CSATRTGRNQPQHF.

The rearrangement links TRBV12-3 or TRBV12-4 to TRBJ2-6; D unclear. This CDR3 spans 16 amino acids. The ends were cut back, 4 bases at V and 0 bases at J, with 10 bases in the middle. The CDR3: CASSYPRISGANVLTF. CDR3 sequence (DNA): TGTGCCAGCAGTTACCCTCGCATCTCTGGGGCCAACGTCCTGACTTTC.

This clonotype has ten or more counts. This chain uses TRBV7-3 with TRBJ1-1; a possible D gene is TRBD1 (5 bases). V was pared by 5 bases and J by 7 bases, with 14 bases between. This CDR3 region has 13 residues. The germline CDR1 and CDR2 sequences are SGHTA and FQGTGA. The CDR3 sequence: CASSEQLTGEAFF. CDR3 coding DNA: TGTGCCAGCAGCGAACAGCTTACAGGTGAAGCTTTCTTT.

V and J are TRBV5-1 and TRBJ2-1; unclear D gene. This CDR3 is built from 13 residues. Per the germline V gene, CDR1 is SGHRS and CDR2 is YFSETQ. V lost 4 bases and J lost 10, with 15 bases in between. This CDR3 is CASSALSFVEQFF. The CDR3 DNA follows: TGCGCCAGCAGCGCTCTTAGCTTTGTAGAGCAGTTCTTC.

This clonotype was detected a few times. This rearrangement joins TRBV18 to TRBJ2-2; TRBD1 might be the D (5 bases). Germline assignment: CDR1 KGHSH and CDR2 LQKENI. The CDR3 spans 13 residues. Trimming removed 2 bases at V and 6 bases at J, with 7 bases between. Here the CDR3 DNA reads TGTGCCAGCTCACCAACCAGGGCCGGGGAGCTGTTTTTT. It is translated as CASSPTRAGELFF.

This clonotype was seen more than once but under ten times. V and J are TRBV6-2 or TRBV6-3 and TRBJ2-1; D remains unclear. The V and J ends lost 0 bases and 0 bases respectively, with 9 bases between them. CDR3 length: 16 amino acids. The germline CDR1 and CDR2 sequences are MNHEY and SVGEGT. The CDR3 region is CASSYSPTSSYNEQFF. The CDR3 nucleotides are TGTGCCAGCAGTTACTCGCCTACCAGCTCCTACAATGAGCAGTTCTTC.

This clonotype was observed a few times. The chain combines TRBV19 with TRBJ1-1; no clear D gene. The V end was cut by 1 base, the J end by 0 bases, with 9 bases between. In germline, CDR1 is LNHDA, CDR2 SQIVND (reference sequence). The CDR3 spans 15 residues. CDR3 coding DNA: TGTGCCAGTAGTATAGGGGCACTCATGAACACTGAAGCTTTCTTT. As protein: CASSIGALMNTEAFF. The whole variable domain, filled in from reference TRBV19 and TRBJ1-1, reads DGGITQSPKYLFRKEGQNVTLSCEQNLNHDAMYWYRQDPGQGLRLIYYSQIVNDFQKGDIAEGYSVSREKKESFPLTVTSAQKNPTAFYLCASSIGALMNTEAFFGQGTRLTVV.

This clonotype has just a few counts. V gene TRBV20-1 combines with J gene TRBJ2-1; TRBD2 matches 13 bases. Trimming at V came to 6 bases and at J to 7 bases, leaving 3 bases not matched to a gene. CDR3 length: 13 residues. In germline, CDR1 is DFQATT, CDR2 SNEGSKA (reference sequence). CDR3 in DNA: TGCAGTGCGGGGACTAGCGGGATTAATGAGCAGTTCTTC. This translates into CSAGTSGINEQFF.

The chain combines TRBV7-2 with TRBJ2-1, with D possibly being TRBD1 (6 bases). From germline, CDR1 is SGHTA and CDR2 FQGNSA. The CDR3 has 15 residues. Deletions cut 5 bases from V and 7 bases from J, with 18 bases between. The CDR3 spells CASSERDTRGNEQFF. The CDR3 DNA is TGTGCCAGCAGCGAAAGGGACACCCGTGGGAATGAGCAGTTCTTC. The variable domain in full, with the rest retrieved from reference TRBV7-2 and TRBJ2-1, is GAGVSQSPSNKVTEKGKDVELRCDPISGHTALYWYRQSLGQGLEFLIYFQGNSAPDKSGLPSDRFSAERTGGSVSTLTIQRTQQEDSAVYLCASSERDTRGNEQFFGPGTRLTVL.

The chain carries TRBV12-3 or TRBV12-4 and TRBJ1-2; 8 nucleotides agree with TRBD1. Trimming removed 5 bases from V and 9 bases from J; junction bases left unmatched: 5. CDR3 length: 12 amino acids. The CDR3 coding sequence is TGTGCCAGCAGTCTAGGACAGGGTCGCTACACCTTC. Residues: CASSLGQGRYTF.

This clonotype was recorded a few times. This chain uses TRBV15 with TRBJ1-2; the D is unclear. The germline V gene encodes CDR1 LNHNV and CDR2 YYDKDF (reference sequence). V gave up 4 bases and J gave up 4 bases, with 13 bases separating them. There are 14 residues in the CDR3. CDR3 bases: TGTGCCACCAGCATCCTCTTCCAGCCCTATGGCTACACCTTC. Translating it yields CATSILFQPYGYTF.

This clonotype has a single count. The chain uses TRBV6-5 and TRBJ1-6; the D gene is possibly TRBD1 (5 bases). The germline V gene encodes CDR1 MNHEY and CDR2 SVGAGI. V was cut by 2 bases and J by 8 bases, with 16 bases left in between. CDR3 length equals 16 residues. The CDR3 is CASSYRGGNSDSPLHF. The DNA for the CDR3 is TGTGCCAGCAGTTACCGCGGGGGGAATTCGGATTCACCCCTCCACTTT.

The chain carries TRBV9 and TRBJ2-1; 10 bases are shared with TRBD2. Germline V gives CDR1 SGDLS, CDR2 YYNGEE. The CDR3 is 16 amino acids. The V gene end was trimmed by 0 bases and the J gene end by 8 bases; junction bases not matched to a gene: 8. CDR3 sequence reads: CASSVDPKREGDEQFF. In nucleotides, the CDR3 is TGTGCCAGCAGCGTAGATCCTAAGCGGGAGGGCGATGAGCAGTTCTTC.

This clonotype was found a few times. The genes are TRBV7-2 and TRBJ2-5, with D tentatively TRBD1 (5 bases). CDR3 length equals 13 residues. Trimming pared 4 bases from V and 4 bases from J, leaving 10 bases between. The germline V gene encodes CDR1 SGHTA and CDR2 FQGNSA. CDR3 nucleotide sequence: TGTGCCAGCAGCTCCAGGGCATCAGAGACCCAGTACTTC. Its protein is CASSSRASETQYF.

This clonotype was observed a handful of times. The rearrangement uses TRBV10-3 and TRBJ1-1; D is uncertain. Trimming removed 2 bases from V and 1 base from J, with 5 bases in between. The length of the CDR3 is 13 residues. Germline V lookup: CDR1 ENHRY, CDR2 SYGVKD. CDR3 coding DNA: TGTGCCATCAGTGAGACTCCGAACACTGAAGCTTTCTTT. It codes for CAISETPNTEAFF.

The V and J genes are TRBV20-1 and TRBJ2-7, with D perhaps TRBD2 (6 bases). Germline lookup yields CDR1 DFQATT and CDR2 SNEGSKA (reference sequence). The CDR3 totals 15 residues. The V end lost 2 bases, the J end lost 1 base, and 15 bases lay between the germline ends. CDR3 sequence: CSARRRAGSSYEQYF. CDR3 in DNA: TGCAGTGCTAGAAGAAGGGCGGGAAGTTCCTACGAGCAGTACTTC.

This clonotype came up a few times. V usage is TRBV5-1 and J usage is TRBJ2-1, with D unclear. CDR1 is SGHRS and CDR2 is YFSETQ in the germline V gene. Between the trimmed V and J ends, which lost 0 bases and 9 bases, there was a span of 4 bases. The CDR3 has 11 amino acids. CDR3 loop: CASSLEVEQFF. The CDR3 coding sequence is TGCGCCAGCAGCTTGGAAGTTGAGCAGTTCTTC. Complete variable domain (other parts from reference TRBV5-1 and TRBJ2-1): KAGVTQTPRYLIKTRGQQVTLSCSPISGHRSVSWYQQTPGQGLQFLFEYFSETQRNKGNFPGRFSGRQFSNSRSEMNVSTLELGDSALYLCASSLEVEQFFGPGTRLTVL.

This sequence joins TRBV12-3 or TRBV12-4 and TRBJ2-2; D is possibly TRBD1 or TRBD2 (5 bases each). This CDR3 comprises 13 residues. V was trimmed by 8 bases and J by 7 bases, leaving 14 bases between them. Here the CDR3 reads CASRSPGLGELFF. The CDR3 DNA is TGTGCCAGCCGCTCCCCGGGGCTCGGGGAGCTGTTTTTT.

The rearrangement links TRBV4-2 to TRBJ1-6, with D unclear. The germline V and J ends were trimmed by 4 bases and 7 bases, with 20 bases remaining between them. Looked up from germline, CDR1 is LGHNA and CDR2 is YNFKEQ. The length of the CDR3 is 17 residues. The CDR3 here is CASSRALLRTTNSPLHF. Here the CDR3 DNA reads TGTGCCAGCAGCCGGGCGCTCTTGAGGACGACGAATTCACCCCTCCACTTT.

The chain is built from TRBV5-1 and TRBJ2-1; D is unresolved. Trimming left V 6 bases short and J 5 bases short, with 9 bases between. Germline assignment: CDR1 SGHRS and CDR2 YFSETQ. This CDR3 spans 12 amino acids. The CDR3 here is CASTLYNNEQFF. CDR3 coding DNA: TGCGCCAGCACCCTCTACAACAATGAGCAGTTCTTC. Full variable domain (remainder filled in from reference TRBV5-1 and TRBJ2-1): KAGVTQTPRYLIKTRGQQVTLSCSPISGHRSVSWYQQTPGQGLQFLFEYFSETQRNKGNFPGRFSGRQFSNSRSEMNVSTLELGDSALYLCASTLYNNEQFFGPGTRLTVL.

The chain uses TRBV6-1 and TRBJ1-6; TRBD1 matches at 7 bases. CDR3 size: 14 residues. Looked up from germline, CDR1 is MNHNS and CDR2 is SASEGT. V lost 1 base to trimming and J lost 7 bases; unmatched junction nucleotides: 1. CDR3 DNA: TGTGCCAGCAGTGAAGTGACAGGGAATTCACCCCTCCACTTT. Translated: CASSEVTGNSPLHF.